This TCR beta chain emerged from a study of a mutant IDH1 vaccine in newly diagnosed glioma. Whole-study context: Vaccination began 4-6 weeks post radiotherapy alone, or with temozolomide cycles. Treated patients, averaging about 40 years, were about 60% male and around 40% female. Visit V12 was conducted at week 35 as the safety follow-up. Visit V13 came later, at week 47.

The CDR3 is 15 amino acids. Germline lookup yields CDR1 SGHDN and CDR2 FVKESK. The V end was cut by 4 bases, the J end by 8 bases, with 17 bases between. Generated by immunoSEQ multiplex PCR, the TCRdb table keeps only in-frame clones and is missing some. The sample contains some 60,000 clones, 86% of which appear only once. Time point: week 35, safety follow-up. All doses held 300 ug of mutant IDH1 20-mer peptide, with topical imiquimod. Regarding this clone: Its antigen is as yet unknown.

Study-wide points: Pseudoprogression appeared independent of alterations in top peripheral clonotypes.

The chain combines TRBV14 with TRBJ1-4, with D hard to call. The source material was PBMCs, sampled from a glioma patient whose treatment included an IDH1 peptide vaccine. The TCR originated in a middle-aged man with glioma. CDR3 in amino acids: CASSRRGVNWEKLFF. The CDR3 DNA reads TGTGCCAGCAGCCGTCGCGGGGTGAATTGGGAAAAACTGTTTTTT.